This T cell receptor beta chain was sequenced in a study of T cell changes during pregnancy in multiple sclerosis. Profiled with immunoSEQ multiplex PCR; TCRdb holds only in-frame clones, not every one. The sample has about 130,000 clones, roughly 95% seen once. The CDR3 contains 12 residues. In germline, CDR1 is MDHEN, CDR2 SYDVKM. The germline V and J ends were trimmed by 3 bases and 1 base, with 4 bases remaining between them. The sequenced sample was peripheral blood, obtained after pregnancy. The source of this sequence is a female donor with multiple sclerosis, enrolled in a pregnancy study. This chain joins TRBV28 and TRBJ2-7; D remains unclear. The CDR3 reads CASSLQSYEQYF. The CDR3 nucleotides read TGTGCCAGCAGTTTGCAGTCCTACGAGCAGTACTTC.